Below, 21 T cell receptor beta chains from the same sample are listed, as sequenced in a study of CD8+CD57+ T cells in acquired aplastic anemia. TCR beta VDJ and CDR3 profiles were obtained from a genomic DNA template. TCRdb reprocessed the reads via MiXCR and lists one record per CDR3 protein. Seen here are some 150,000 distinct CDR3 sequences, 71% observed once, and the top ten hold about 50%. It was patients with CD8+CD57+ cell expansion by flow cytometry who were chosen for sequencing. The sequenced sample was sorted CD4+, CD8+, or CD8+CD57+ T cells (not recorded which) from PBMCs. The receptor set was obtained from a human donor with aplastic anemia.

The chain is built from TRBV24-1 and TRBJ2-1; possible D gene TRBD2, 5 bases. Germline CDR1 KGHDR, CDR2 SFDVKD. CDR3 length: 12 amino acids. Trimming took off 3 bases at V and 15 bases at J, with 14 bases between the two ends. As DNA, the CDR3 is TGTGCCACCAGTGATGTGGGAGCAAGTCTGTTCTTC. It codes for CATSDVGASLFF.

This clonotype is large. The chain joins TRBV20-1 to TRBJ2-3; D might be TRBD2 (6 bases). The CDR3 covers 15 residues. Deletions cut 3 bases from V and 7 bases from J, with 20 bases between. CDR1 is DFQATT, CDR2 SNEGSKA, per germline (reference sequence). CDR3 nucleotides: TGCAGTGCTAGGGCCCTGGAGGGCACACACTATACGCAGTATTTT. Translated, it gives CSARALEGTHYTQYF.

The V call is TRBV20-1, the J call TRBJ2-7, with D perhaps TRBD1 (5 bases). The CDR3 is made up of 15 amino acids. Germline V CDR1 and CDR2: DFQATT, SNEGSKA (reference sequence). Trimming took 2 bases from V and 3 from J, leaving 17 bases between them. This CDR3 is CSARPEGALFYEQYF. The CDR3 DNA is TGCAGTGCTAGACCCGAAGGGGCCCTCTTCTACGAGCAGTACTTC.

This clonotype was observed a single time. The CDR3 does not end in the conserved phenylalanine or tryptophan, so this is likely a read error. The V and J genes are TRBV6-2 or TRBV6-3 and TRBJ2-2; D is unclear. Germline V gives CDR1 MNHEY, CDR2 SVGEGT. The CDR3 is 10 residues long. V lost 7 bases, J lost 8 bases, and 5 bases lay in between. For the CDR3, the DNA is TGTGCCAGCATTGGAGGGGAGCTGTTTCTT. This sequence encodes CASIGGELFL.

The V call is TRBV29-1, the J call TRBJ2-7; TRBD1 matches 7 bases. After removal of 7 bases from V and 2 bases from J, the junction contained 5 bases not matched to a gene. The V gene's germline CDR1 is SQVTM and CDR2 ANQGSEA. This CDR3 region has 12 residues. The chain's CDR3 is CSANRGPYEQYF. The DNA for the CDR3 is TGCAGCGCAAACAGGGGACCCTACGAGCAGTACTTC.

V and J are TRBV10-3 and TRBJ2-3; 7 nucleotides line up with TRBD2. The CDR3 is 16 amino acids. Losses at the gene ends were 0 bases for V and 2 bases for J; bases not matched to a gene: 5. Germline V lookup: CDR1 ENHRY, CDR2 SYGVKD. This chain's CDR3 is CAISESSGPYTDTQYF. CDR3 in DNA: TGTGCCATCAGTGAGTCTAGCGGGCCATACACAGATACGCAGTATTTT.

On this clonotype itself: At one of its ends the junction is not consistent with the germline gene, which may arise from a read error. The chain recombines TRBV2 with TRBJ2-7, with TRBD1 as a possible D gene (5 bases). The CDR3 spans 15 residues. Germline CDR1 and CDR2: SNHLY and FYNNEI. CDR3 protein: CAGSEGVGRVYEQYF. The CDR3 DNA reads TGTGCCGGCAGTGAAGGGGTAGGCAGGGTCTACGAGCAGTACTTC. Using reference TRBV2 and TRBJ2-7 for the parts outside the CDR3, the full variable domain is EPEVTQTPSHQVTQMGQEVILRCVPISNHLYFYWYRQILGQKVEFLVSFYNNEISEKSEIFDDQFSVERPDGSNFTLKIRSTKLEDSAMYFCAGSEGVGRVYEQYFGPGTRLTVT.

This clonotype was observed a handful of times. The chain joins TRBV7-9 to TRBJ2-6; possible D gene TRBD1, 5 bases. With 8 bases removed from V and 1 base from J, the gap between germline ends came to 9 bases. CDR1 and CDR2 (germline): SEHNR, FQNEAQ (reference sequence). The CDR3 covers 14 residues. DNA of the CDR3: TGTGCCAGCGGTCAGGGTTCTGGGGCCAACGTCCTGACTTTC. Protein sequence: CASGQGSGANVLTF.

This clonotype was found many times. The J gene is TRBJ1-1, the V gene TRBV28; D not certain. The CDR3 contains 15 residues. With 2 bases removed from V and 1 base from J, the gap between germline ends came to 11 bases. Germline V CDR1 and CDR2: MDHEN, SYDVKM. The CDR3 sequence is CASSLGAGSNTEAFF. CDR3 nucleotide sequence: TGTGCCAGCAGTTTAGGTGCGGGATCGAACACTGAAGCTTTCTTT.

V usage is TRBV2 and J usage is TRBJ1-6; 8 bases are shared with TRBD1. The CDR3 is made up of 15 amino acids. Germline values: CDR1 SNHLY, CDR2 FYNNEI. The junction had 3 bases not matched to a gene; V was cut back by 6 bases and J by 2 bases. CDR3: CASRDRETYNSPLHF. The CDR3 DNA follows: TGTGCCAGCAGGGACAGGGAAACCTATAATTCACCCCTCCACTTT.

This clonotype was seen once. The chain combines TRBV19 with TRBJ1-2; 8 nucleotides line up with TRBD1. This CDR3 comprises 15 residues. With 4 bases clipped from V and 3 bases from J, the junction kept 7 bases outside the gene matches. Per the germline V gene, CDR1 is LNHDA and CDR2 is SQIVND (reference sequence). The CDR3 region has the DNA TGTGCCAGTAGTACTCAAACAGGGGGTGACTATGGCTACACCTTC. Protein product: CASSTQTGGDYGYTF.

A note on this clonotype: One junction end does not reproduce the germline sequence, and a read error may be involved. CDR3 protein: CSAPNAGDNSPPHF. For the CDR3, the DNA is TGCAGTGCCCCGAACGCAGGGGATAATTCACCCCCCCACTTT. The chain has TRBV20-1 and TRBJ1-6, with D perhaps TRBD1 (6 bases). Germline assignment: CDR1 DFQATT and CDR2 SNEGSKA (reference sequence). The CDR3 has 14 amino acids.

This clonotype was detected a few times. The V and J genes are TRBV15 and TRBJ2-2; TRBD2 agrees at 9 bases. V gave up 0 bases and J gave up 4 bases; unmatched junction bases: 0. Germline V CDR1 and CDR2: LNHNV, YYDKDF (reference sequence). This CDR3 spans 15 amino acids. The CDR3 is CATSRERGGTGELFF. As DNA, the CDR3 is TGTGCCACCAGCAGAGAGCGGGGGGGCACCGGGGAGCTGTTTTTT.

V is TRBV19 and J is TRBJ2-5; D is unresolved. The germline gives CDR1 LNHDA, CDR2 SQIVND (reference sequence). V dropped 2 bases and J dropped 3 bases, with 7 bases sitting between them. The CDR3 contains 13 residues. In nucleotides, the CDR3 is TGTGCCAGTAGTATATACGGCGAAGAGACCCAGTACTTC. Its protein product is CASSIYGEETQYF.

The chain combines TRBV7-2 with TRBJ2-1, with a tentative D call TRBD1 (5 bases). Trimming left V 2 bases short and J 7 bases short, with 12 bases between. The CDR3 consists of 14 residues. Per germline, CDR1 SGHTA and CDR2 FQGNSA. DNA for the CDR3: TGTGCCAGCAGCTTATATAGGGGTCGTAATGAGCAGTTCTTC. As protein: CASSLYRGRNEQFF.

The genes are TRBV24-1 and TRBJ1-4; 7 nucleotides agree with TRBD1. The V segment lost 4 bases and the J segment 0 bases; nucleotides outside the gene matches: 16. Germline V CDR1 and CDR2: KGHDR, SFDVKD. The CDR3 extends over 20 amino acids. CDR3 loop: CATSEGTDRVQIATNEKLFF. The CDR3 DNA follows: TGTGCCACCAGTGAAGGCACCGACAGGGTCCAAATTGCAACTAATGAAAAACTGTTTTTT.

CDR3 sequence (DNA): TGCAGTGCTAGTACCAGCGGGAGGTCGAATGAGCAGTTCTTC. Translation gives CSASTSGRSNEQFF. V gene TRBV20-1 combines with J gene TRBJ2-1; 9 positions agree with TRBD2. Germline V CDR1 and CDR2: DFQATT, SNEGSKA (reference sequence). This CDR3 is 14 amino acids long. After removal of 3 bases from V and 7 bases from J, the junction contained 7 bases not matched to a gene.

The chain uses TRBV3-1 and TRBJ2-3, with 9 bases identical to TRBD2. CDR1 and CDR2 from the germline V gene are LGHDT and YNNKEL (reference sequence). V shed 0 bases and J 7 bases; nucleotides not matched to a gene: 8. This CDR3 has 16 residues. The CDR3 reads CASSQDLGGGAYTQYF. The DNA for the CDR3 is TGTGCCAGCAGCCAAGATTTGGGCGGGGGGGCATATACGCAGTATTTT.

Remarks on this clonotype: This likely comes from a read error, as the CDR3 has no conserved phenylalanine or tryptophan at its end. Because the CDR3's place on the DNA is in doubt, the DNA is left out and the CDR3 is given as listed by TCRdb. This chain joins TRBV7-3 and TRBJ2-3; TRBD2, the table's D call, lacks a check against the DNA. The germline gives CDR1 SGHTA, CDR2 FQGTGA. The CDR3 has 11 amino acids, counting both end residues. The CDR3 reads CASRSGTSGRA.

This clonotype was counted only a few times. The V gene is TRBV29-1, the J gene TRBJ1-1, with D tentatively TRBD1 (6 bases). Germline CDR1 is SQVTM and CDR2 is ANQGSEA. Deletions cut 1 base from V and 10 bases from J, with 19 bases between. The length of the CDR3 is 14 residues. CDR3 sequence (DNA): TGCAGCGTTGAAGGAGTTGACGGACAGCTAGCAGCTTTCTTT. As protein: CSVEGVDGQLAAFF.

The genes are TRBV6-5 and TRBJ2-1, with 8 bases lining up with TRBD1. Unmatched junction bases numbered 4, after V lost 7 bases and J lost 5 bases. Germline CDR1 reads MNHEY; CDR2 reads SVGAGI. The CDR3 spans 13 residues. CDR3 DNA sequence: TGTGCCAGCAAACAGGGGGTTGACAATGAGCAGTTCTTC. Amino acids: CASKQGVDNEQFF.